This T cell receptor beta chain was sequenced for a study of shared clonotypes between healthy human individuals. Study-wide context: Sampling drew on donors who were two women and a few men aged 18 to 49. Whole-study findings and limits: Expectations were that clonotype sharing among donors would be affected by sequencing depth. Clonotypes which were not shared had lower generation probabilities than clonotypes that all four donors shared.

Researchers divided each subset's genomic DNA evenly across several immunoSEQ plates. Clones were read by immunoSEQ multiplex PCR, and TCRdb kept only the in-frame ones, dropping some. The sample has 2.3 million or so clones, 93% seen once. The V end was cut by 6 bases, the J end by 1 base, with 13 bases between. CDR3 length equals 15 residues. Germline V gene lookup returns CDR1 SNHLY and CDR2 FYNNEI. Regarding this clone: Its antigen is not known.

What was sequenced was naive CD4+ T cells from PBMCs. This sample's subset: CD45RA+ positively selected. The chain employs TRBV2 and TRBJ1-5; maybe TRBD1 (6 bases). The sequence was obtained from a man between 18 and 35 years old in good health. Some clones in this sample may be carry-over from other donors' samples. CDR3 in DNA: TGTGCCAGCAGGGCCGGGACAACGAGCAATCAGCCCCAGCATTTT. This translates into CASRAGTTSNQPQHF.